This T cell receptor (beta chain) comes out of a study of early T cells in non-severe SARS-CoV-2 infection. General study points: Using VDJdb, the matching emphasized anti-spike CD8 responses while missing private and CD4 specificities.

TCRdb recomputed calls from the 5' RACE reads with MiXCR, one row per CDR3 protein. The table shows tens of thousands of distinct CDR3 sequences, with 4.4% occurring only once. In this sample, this clonotype turned up many times. What it binds is unknown. Trimming left V 7 bases short and J 2 bases short, with 9 bases between. This CDR3 region has 12 residues. Sequences were obtained from whole blood. The source is an adult who was a healthcare worker with PCR-confirmed SARS-CoV-2 infection or an uninfected control (not recorded which). The genes are TRBV12-3 or TRBV12-4 and TRBJ2-7; D is unclear. For the CDR3, the DNA is TGTGCCAGCACTGCAGAAACCTACGAGCAGTACTTC. It translates to CASTAETYEQYF.